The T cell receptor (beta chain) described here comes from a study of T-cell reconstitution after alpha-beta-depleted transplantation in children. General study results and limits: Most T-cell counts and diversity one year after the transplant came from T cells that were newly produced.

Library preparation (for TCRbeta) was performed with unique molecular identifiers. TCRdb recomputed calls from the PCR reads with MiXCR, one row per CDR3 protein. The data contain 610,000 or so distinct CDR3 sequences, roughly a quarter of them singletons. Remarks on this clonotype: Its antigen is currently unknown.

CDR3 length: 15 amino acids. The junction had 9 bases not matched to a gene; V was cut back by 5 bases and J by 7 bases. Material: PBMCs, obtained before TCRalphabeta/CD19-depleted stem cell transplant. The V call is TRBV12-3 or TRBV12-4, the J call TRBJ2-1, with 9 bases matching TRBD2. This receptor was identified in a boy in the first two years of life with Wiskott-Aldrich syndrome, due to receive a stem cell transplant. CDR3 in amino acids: CASSPIAGVGNEQFF. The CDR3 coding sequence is TGTGCCAGCAGTCCGATAGCGGGAGTTGGGAATGAGCAGTTCTTC.